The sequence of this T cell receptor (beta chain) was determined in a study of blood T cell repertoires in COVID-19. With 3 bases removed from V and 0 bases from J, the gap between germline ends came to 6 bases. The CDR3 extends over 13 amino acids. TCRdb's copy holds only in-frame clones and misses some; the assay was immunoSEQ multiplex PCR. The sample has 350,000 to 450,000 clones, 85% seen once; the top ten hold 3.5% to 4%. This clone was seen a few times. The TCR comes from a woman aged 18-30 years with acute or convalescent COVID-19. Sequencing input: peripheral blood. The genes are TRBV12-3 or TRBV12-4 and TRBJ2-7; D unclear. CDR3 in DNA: TGTGCCAGCAGTTTTCGGAGCTCCTACGAGCAGTACTTC. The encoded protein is CASSFRSSYEQYF.